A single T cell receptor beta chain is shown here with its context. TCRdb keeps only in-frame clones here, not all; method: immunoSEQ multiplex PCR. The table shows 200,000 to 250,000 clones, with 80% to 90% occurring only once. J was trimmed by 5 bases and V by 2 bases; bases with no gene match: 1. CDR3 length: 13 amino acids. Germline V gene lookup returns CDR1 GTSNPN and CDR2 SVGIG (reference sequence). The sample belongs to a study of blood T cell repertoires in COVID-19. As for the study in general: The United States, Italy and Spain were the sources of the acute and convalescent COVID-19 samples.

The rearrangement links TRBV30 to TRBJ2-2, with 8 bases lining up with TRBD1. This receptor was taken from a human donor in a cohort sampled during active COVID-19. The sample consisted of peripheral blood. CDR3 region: CAWSYRGTGELFF. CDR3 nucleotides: TGTGCCTGGAGTTACAGGGGGACCGGGGAGCTGTTTTTT.